This T cell receptor beta chain was sequenced for a study of OX40 agonist ivuxolimab in advanced cancers. Study information: Dose-escalation subjects each had hepatocellular carcinoma, melanoma, renal cell or head and neck cancer.

Per germline, CDR1 SNHLY and CDR2 FYNNEI. This CDR3 is built from 15 residues. V gave up 5 bases and J gave up 5 bases; unmatched junction bases: 9. TCRdb's table, derived via immunoSEQ multiplex PCR, lists solely in-frame clones and lacks some. The sample contains over 85,000 clones, 90% to 95% of which appear only once. Study outcomes and limitations: More expanded clones were seen, on average, in CD8+ T cells than in CD4+.

Comments on this clone: The antigen remains unidentified.

The clonotype comes from an adult with an advanced solid tumor such as melanoma, head and neck, liver or kidney cancer. This material consisted of CD4+ or CD8+ T cells sorted from blood, taken in a trial of the OX40 agonist ivuxolimab. V usage is TRBV2 and J usage is TRBJ1-5, with 7 bases that match TRBD1. The CDR3 sequence: CASSFWTGRDQPQHF. Here the CDR3 DNA reads TGTGCCAGCAGTTTTTGGACAGGACGAGATCAGCCCCAGCATTTT. Variable domain in full (rest from reference TRBV2 and TRBJ1-5): EPEVTQTPSHQVTQMGQEVILRCVPISNHLYFYWYRQILGQKVEFLVSFYNNEISEKSEIFDDQFSVERPDGSNFTLKIRSTKLEDSAMYFCASSFWTGRDQPQHFGDGTRLSIL.